Following are 27 T cell receptor beta chains from one sample sequenced in a study of metastatic and nonmetastatic thyroid tumors. Nobody among the patients had been given any treatment before thyroid surgery. TCRdb re-called clones from the PCR reads using MiXCR. The sample yields some 90,000 clones, around 9.1% seen once. The specimen sequenced was blood. Receptors originate from a female donor with papillary thyroid cancer or a benign thyroid nodule (not recorded which). Some clones in this sample may be carry-over from other donors' samples.

A note on this clone: A much larger clone differs from this one at a single base, so this may be a read error. The J gene is TRBJ2-1, the V gene TRBV2; no definite D call. Trimming left V 8 bases short and J 7 bases short, with 12 bases between. Germline V gene data show CDR1 as SNHLY and CDR2 as FYNNEI. The CDR3 sequence is 12 residues long. As DNA, the CDR3 is TGTGCCAGCGTGGGCAGGCGGAATGAGCAGTTCTTC. Encoded protein: CASVGRRNEQFF.

In this sample, this clone turned up a few times. V and J are TRBV6-2 or TRBV6-3 and TRBJ2-5; TRBD2 is a possible D gene (6 bases). The tail of the sequence fits TRBJ2-1 better, so the J call may be wrong. The CDR3 loop spans 16 amino acids. The germline V gene has CDR1 MNHEY and CDR2 SVGEGT. CDR3 amino acids: CASSYDSGTSDNEQFF. The CDR3 nucleotides are TGTGCCAGCAGTTACGATTCAGGGACTTCAGACAATGAGCAGTTCTTC.

This clone came up many times. The V call is TRBV6-1, the J call TRBJ1-1; D perhaps matches TRBD1 (6 bases). Per the germline V gene, CDR1 is MNHNS and CDR2 is SASEGT. V dropped 2 bases and J dropped 5 bases, with 12 bases sitting between them. The CDR3 is 14 amino acids. CDR3 loop: CASSEQGRRTEAFF. The DNA for the CDR3 is TGTGCCAGCAGTGAACAGGGGAGGCGAACTGAAGCTTTCTTT.

This clone was counted only a few times. A much larger clonotype is one base distant, so this may be a read error. This chain joins TRBV29-1 and TRBJ1-1; D call uncertain. Trimming pared 7 bases from V and 1 base from J, leaving 13 bases between. The CDR3 extends over 13 amino acids. Germline CDR1 is SQVTM and CDR2 is ANQGSEA. As DNA, the CDR3 is TGCAGCGCCCGCCCCCATACGAACACTGAAGCTTTCTTT. This encodes CSARPHTNTEAFF. The variable domain in full, with the rest retrieved from reference TRBV29-1 and TRBJ1-1, is SAVISQKPSRDICQRGTSLTIQCQVDSQVTMMFWYRQQPGQSLTLIATANQGSEATYESGFVIDKFPISRPNLTFSTLTVSNMSPEDSSIYLCSARPHTNTEAFFGQGTRLTVV.

As regards this clone: This sequence may be a read error, since a much larger clone differs from it by one base. The conserved phenylalanine or tryptophan normally closing the CDR3 is absent here, so this likely arose from a read error. CDR3 nucleotides: TGTGCCAGCAGTTTGGGTCCGGAGCCCAACGAGCAGTACCTC. It encodes CASSLGPEPNEQYL. V is TRBV27 and J is TRBJ2-7; D call uncertain. CDR3 length equals 14 residues. V was clipped by 3 bases and J by 5 bases, with 14 bases between them. Germline CDR1 is MNHEY and CDR2 is SMNVEV (reference sequence).

The table lists this clone with many counts. The rearrangement uses TRBV5-1 and TRBJ2-3; D may be TRBD1 or TRBD2 (5 bases each). Germline V lookup: CDR1 SGHRS, CDR2 YFSETQ. Trimming cost V 2 bases and J 4 bases, with 11 bases left between them. The CDR3 is made up of 14 amino acids. The CDR3 bases are TGCGCCAGCAGCTTAGAGGGACCACCAGATACGCAGTATTTT. As protein: CASSLEGPPDTQYF. Full variable domain (missing parts from reference TRBV5-1 and TRBJ2-3): KAGVTQTPRYLIKTRGQQVTLSCSPISGHRSVSWYQQTPGQGLQFLFEYFSETQRNKGNFPGRFSGRQFSNSRSEMNVSTLELGDSALYLCASSLEGPPDTQYFGPGTRLTVL.

This clone is medium-sized in the sample. The sample carries other DNA sequences with the same CDR3. In DNA, the CDR3 is TGTGCCAGCAGTGAAGCTAGCGGGGGTTACAATGAGCAGTTCTTC. This codes for CASSEASGGYNEQFF. The chain employs TRBV6-1 and TRBJ2-1, with TRBD2 matching 9 bases. CDR1 is MNHNS and CDR2 is SASEGT in the germline V gene. With 0 bases clipped from V and 4 bases from J, the junction kept 1 base outside the gene matches. The CDR3 extends over 15 amino acids.

Remarks on this clone: Other DNA sequences in this specimen translate into the identical CDR3. The chain links TRBV11-2 to TRBJ2-1, with 8 bases identical to TRBD1. Germline values: CDR1 SGHAT, CDR2 FQNNGV. The J segment lost 0 bases and the V segment lost 3 bases, leaving 4 bases of the junction unmatched. This CDR3 has 16 residues. For the CDR3, the DNA is TGTGCCAGCAGCTTCGGACAGGGTCGCTCCTACAATGAGCAGTTCTTC. It specifies CASSFGQGRSYNEQFF.

There are many counts of this clone. The CDR3 sequence is CASSSNRGLGNTIYF. For the CDR3, the DNA is TGTGCCAGCAGCTCAAACAGGGGGCTCGGAAACACCATATATTTT. The V and J genes are TRBV5-6 and TRBJ1-3; 9 nucleotides line up with TRBD1. The CDR3 extends over 15 amino acids. The trim removed 3 bases at V and 4 bases at J, leaving 5 bases unmatched. The germline V gene encodes CDR1 SGHDT and CDR2 YYEEEE.

This clone was recorded at least ten times. CDR3 sequence (DNA): TGTGCCAGCAGTGACAGGGAAGTAGGGGAGCTGTTTTTT. As protein: CASSDREVGELFF. V gene TRBV6-1 combines with J gene TRBJ2-2; the D gene is possibly TRBD1 (5 bases). The germline V gene has CDR1 MNHNS and CDR2 SASEGT. The V end was cut by 3 bases, the J end by 8 bases, with 10 bases between. The CDR3 loop spans 13 amino acids.

This clone occurred many times. V is TRBV11-2 and J is TRBJ2-2; TRBD1 matches 10 bases. Germline CDR1 and CDR2: SGHAT and FQNNGV. This CDR3 is 15 amino acids long. Trimming at V came to 7 bases and at J to 5 bases, leaving 7 bases not matched to a gene. The chain's CDR3 is CASKRTGGGTGELFF. The DNA for the CDR3 is TGTGCCAGCAAACGGACAGGGGGAGGGACCGGGGAGCTGTTTTTT.

This clone was recorded at least ten times. The chain carries TRBV20-1 and TRBJ1-2; no clear D gene. The CDR3 runs 13 residues. The germline CDR1 and CDR2 sequences are DFQATT and SNEGSKA (reference sequence). Trimming took off 1 base at V and 2 bases at J, with 8 bases between the two ends. The CDR3 region is CSARVGGNYGYTF. The CDR3 coding sequence is TGCAGTGCTAGAGTAGGAGGGAACTATGGCTACACCTTC.

Many counts were recorded for this clone. The chain recombines TRBV12-3 or TRBV12-4 with TRBJ1-6, with 9 nucleotides matching TRBD1. This CDR3 has 14 residues. Germline trimming cut 5 bases from V and 7 bases from J; bases unmatched to any gene: 3. The CDR3 DNA reads TGTGCCAGCAGTCCGGGACAGGGCAATTCACCCCTCCACTTT. This encodes CASSPGQGNSPLHF.

This clone has ten or more counts. V usage is TRBV11-1 and J usage is TRBJ1-5, with 10 bases matching TRBD1. V lost 4 bases, J lost 2 bases, and 11 bases stayed unmatched. The CDR3 is 18 amino acids. The germline gives CDR1 SGHAT, CDR2 FQDESV (reference sequence). In nucleotides, the CDR3 is TGTGCCAGCAGCTATTGGGACAGGGGAACGAAGGGCAATCAGCCCCAGCATTTT. Its translation: CASSYWDRGTKGNQPQHF.

This clone has a count of ten or more. This chain links TRBV6-5 with TRBJ2-3, with 7 positions matching TRBD1. The CDR3 runs 17 residues. Trimming cost V 2 bases and J 0 bases; bases outside gene matches: 8. Per germline, CDR1 MNHEY and CDR2 SVGAGI. CDR3 amino acids: CASSYQPGQTSTDTQYF. The CDR3 bases are TGTGCCAGCAGTTACCAGCCGGGACAGACTAGCACAGATACGCAGTATTTT.

At least ten counts were recorded for this clone. The J gene is TRBJ2-7, the V gene TRBV6-5; D possibly corresponds to TRBD1 (6 bases). From germline, CDR1 is MNHEY and CDR2 SVGAGI. V dropped 2 bases and J dropped 6 bases, with 11 bases sitting between them. The CDR3 has 13 amino acids. The CDR3 reads CASSYHTGFEQYF. The CDR3 DNA sequence: TGTGCCAGCAGTTACCACACAGGGTTCGAGCAGTACTTC.

This clone has at least ten counts. The sample carries other DNA sequences with the same CDR3. This chain connects TRBV6-1 to TRBJ2-4, with a possible D match to TRBD2 (6 bases). CDR1 and CDR2 from the germline V gene are MNHNS and SASEGT. The CDR3 loop spans 13 amino acids. The V and J ends lost 2 bases and 11 bases respectively, with 13 bases between them. CDR3 sequence reads: CASSELSGRVQYF. For the CDR3, the DNA is TGTGCCAGCAGTGAACTTAGCGGAAGGGTTCAGTACTTC.

This clone was seen many times. The chain is built from TRBV6-5 and TRBJ2-3; perhaps D is TRBD1 or TRBD2 (6 bases each). The CDR3 loop spans 17 amino acids. Trimming removed 2 bases at V and 2 bases at J, with 17 bases between. Germline V gives CDR1 MNHEY, CDR2 SVGAGI. The DNA of the CDR3 is TGTGCCAGCAGTTACGGCCCCCCCGGGGGCCTCACAGATACGCAGTATTTT. Protein: CASSYGPPGGLTDTQYF.

This clone showed up many times. This chain links TRBV10-1 with TRBJ2-3; tentatively, D is TRBD2 (5 bases). The CDR3 spans 13 residues. Trimming removed 4 bases from V and 6 bases from J, with 11 bases in between. Germline V gives CDR1 WNHNN, CDR2 SYGVQD (reference sequence). CDR3 coding DNA: TGCGCCAGCAGTGCGGGAATCTATGATACGCAGTATTTT. Its translation: CASSAGIYDTQYF.

This clone occurred a few times. J is TRBJ1-5 and V is TRBV28; D gene uncertain. This CDR3 has 13 amino acids. The germline V gene has CDR1 MDHEN and CDR2 SYDVKM. V shed 8 bases and J shed 1 base, with 9 bases lying between them. The CDR3 region is CASLQSSNQPQHF. CDR3 DNA sequence: TGTGCCAGCCTACAATCGAGCAATCAGCCCCAGCATTTT.

A note on this clone: This CDR3 fails to terminate in the conserved phenylalanine or tryptophan, so it likely reflects a read error. This chain connects TRBV12-5 to TRBJ1-5; 9 bases match TRBD1. The germline V gene encodes CDR1 LGHNT and CDR2 FRNRAP. CDR3 length: 16 amino acids. The V gene end was trimmed by 6 bases and the J gene end by 2 bases; junction bases not matched to a gene: 8. CDR3: CASGSGTGSGNQPQHL. CDR3 bases: TGTGCTAGTGGGTCCGGGACAGGGTCGGGCAATCAGCCCCAGCATCTT.

The chain joins TRBV16 to TRBJ1-1; D unresolved. V was trimmed by 5 bases and J by 1 base, leaving 8 bases between them. The CDR3 totals 13 residues. The germline CDR1 and CDR2 sequences are KGHSY and FQNENV. The CDR3 spells CASSGGWNTEAFF. Written as DNA, the CDR3 is TGTGCCAGCAGCGGTGGGTGGAACACTGAAGCTTTCTTT.

This clone showed up many times. V usage is TRBV11-1 and J usage is TRBJ2-2, with 8 positions matching TRBD1. Trimming removed 5 bases from V and 5 bases from J; junction bases left unmatched: 10. CDR3 size: 16 residues. Germline V gene sequence: CDR1 SGHAT, CDR2 FQDESV (reference sequence). The CDR3 nucleotides are TGTGCCAGCAGCCCACCAGGACAGGGTCCGACCGGGGAGCTGTTTTTT. Its translation: CASSPPGQGPTGELFF.

This clone came up many times. The rearrangement joins TRBV3-1 to TRBJ1-5; perhaps TRBD1 as D (5 bases). Germline CDR1 reads LGHDT; CDR2 reads YNNKEL (reference sequence). This CDR3 has 16 residues. V lost 1 base to trimming and J lost 3 bases, with 13 bases between them. CDR3 region: CASSQVKGDYNQPQHF. CDR3 sequence (DNA): TGTGCCAGCAGCCAAGTCAAAGGGGATTACAATCAGCCCCAGCATTTT.

This clone was counted at least ten times. The V and J genes are TRBV3-1 and TRBJ2-3, with a possible D match to TRBD1 (5 bases). The CDR3 is made up of 16 amino acids. V lost 3 bases, J lost 6 bases, and 19 bases lay in between. Germline lookup yields CDR1 LGHDT and CDR2 YNNKEL (reference sequence). CDR3 DNA sequence: TGTGCCAGCAGCCAGCAGGGTAGTATTAATTTGGATACGCAGTATTTT. It translates to CASSQQGSINLDTQYF.

About this clone itself: A read error is possible here, since a much larger clone lies one base away. The V gene is TRBV19, the J gene TRBJ2-7; TRBD1 matches 9 bases. The CDR3 sequence is 13 residues long. Germline V gives CDR1 LNHDA, CDR2 SQIVND (reference sequence). The CDR3 sequence is CASSTTGGYEKYF. The CDR3 DNA is TGTGCCAGTAGTACCACAGGGGGCTACGAGAAGTACTTC.

With regard to this clone: A junction end diverges from the germline sequence, so it may reflect a read error. The chain couples TRBV19 to TRBJ1-1, with TRBD1 as a possible D gene (5 bases). The CDR3 totals 13 residues. Germline lookup yields CDR1 LNHDA and CDR2 SQIVND (reference sequence). Here the CDR3 reads CAGRRMPAGEDFF. The CDR3 DNA reads TGTGCCGGACGAAGGATGCCGGCGGGGGAAGATTTCTTT.